These 5 T cell receptor beta chains share one sample of origin, sequenced in a study of blood T cell repertoires in COVID-19. Generated by immunoSEQ multiplex PCR, the TCRdb table keeps only in-frame clones and is missing some. The table has around 180,000 clones, approximately 86% seen once. Material for sequencing was peripheral blood. The receptors were gathered from an older man with active or convalescent COVID-19.

CDR3 amino acids: CSVVTQGGTEAFF. The CDR3 region has the DNA TGCAGCGTTGTGACCCAGGGGGGCACTGAAGCTTTCTTT. The chain uses TRBV29-1 and TRBJ1-1, with TRBD1 identical over 7 bases. CDR3 size: 13 residues. Germline V gives CDR1 SQVTM, CDR2 ANQGSEA. V gave up 4 bases and J gave up 4 bases; unmatched junction bases: 6.

The chain couples TRBV5-5 to TRBJ2-2; TRBD1 is a possible D gene (6 bases). This CDR3 contains 15 residues. Per germline, CDR1 SGHKS and CDR2 YYEKEE (reference sequence). Trimming took 3 bases from V and 4 from J, leaving 13 bases between them. CDR3 in amino acids: CASSWSGQITGELFF. The CDR3 nucleotides read TGTGCCAGCAGCTGGTCAGGACAGATCACCGGGGAGCTGTTTTTT.

The chain carries TRBV5-4 and TRBJ1-6, with D perhaps TRBD1 (5 bases). The germline V gene has CDR1 SGHNT and CDR2 YYREEE (reference sequence). V dropped 2 bases and J dropped 6 bases, with 12 bases sitting between them. The CDR3 contains 15 residues. The CDR3: CASSFRSQGNSPLHF. Written as DNA, the CDR3 is TGTGCCAGCAGCTTTAGAAGCCAGGGTAATTCACCCCTCCACTTT.

V gene TRBV27 combines with J gene TRBJ1-1; 7 bases line up with TRBD1. Germline CDR1 reads MNHEY; CDR2 reads SMNVEV (reference sequence). This CDR3 has 16 residues. Trimming at V came to 3 bases and at J to 3 bases, leaving 10 bases not matched to a gene. CDR3 in amino acids: CASSFLIQGVHTEAFF. As DNA, the CDR3 is TGTGCCAGCAGTTTCCTTATCCAGGGGGTGCACACTGAAGCTTTCTTT.

Here the CDR3 DNA reads TGTGCCAGCAGTGGACAACAGGGGCTGTTAGGTCAGCCCCAGCATTTT. Translated, it gives CASSGQQGLLGQPQHF. The gene calls are TRBV2 and TRBJ1-5; the match to TRBD1 covers 7 bases. The CDR3 loop spans 16 amino acids. Germline-derived CDR1 and CDR2 are SNHLY and FYNNEI. After removal of 4 bases from V and 6 bases from J, the junction contained 12 bases not matched to a gene. The full variable domain, with the rest looked up from reference TRBV2 and TRBJ1-5, is EPEVTQTPSHQVTQMGQEVILRCVPISNHLYFYWYRQILGQKVEFLVSFYNNEISEKSEIFDDQFSVERPDGSNFTLKIRSTKLEDSAMYFCASSGQQGLLGQPQHFGDGTRLSIL.